This TCR beta chain was sequenced in a study of regulatory dendritic cells for organ transplantation. The study, taken as a whole, reports: Mature dendritic cells appeared to drive more memory CD8+ clonal expansion than regulatory ones. Naive CD4+ and CD8+ repertoires were highly diverse; memory CD8+ was most oligoclonal.

Naive CD45RA+ and memory CD45RO+ CD4+ or CD8+ T cells were FACS-sorted. Only in-frame clones appear in the TCRdb table, and some are missing; sequencing was by immunoSEQ multiplex PCR. Of fewer than 25,000 clones listed, about 80% are singletons. Note on this clone: Its target is unknown.

Germline V gives CDR1 SNHLY, CDR2 FYNNEI. Trimming stripped 4 bases from V and 10 bases from J, with 16 bases between. This CDR3 contains 13 residues. The source is a human donor in good health. The specimen sequenced was memory CD4+ T cells from blood. The sample's subset: CD45RO+ memory T cells. The chain recombines TRBV2 with TRBJ1-2; tentatively, D is TRBD1 (6 bases). The CDR3 DNA reads as TGTGCCAGCAGTGGGGGACAAAAATCCACCTACACCTTC. Encoded protein: CASSGGQKSTYTF.